The 29 T cell receptor beta chains given below trace back to one sample, sequenced in a study of T-cell reconstitution after alpha-beta-depleted transplantation in children. Unique molecular identifiers were incorporated during preparation of the TCRbeta library. One entry per CDR3 protein results from TCRdb running MiXCR on the PCR reads. The sample records about 340,000 distinct CDR3 sequences, 10% to 13% being singletons. Sequences were derived from PBMCs from the stem cell graft donor, sampled from the stem cell graft. The source of these receptors is a human donor who donated a stem cell graft to a child with acute lymphoblastic leukemia.

This clonotype was counted many times. The chain employs TRBV20-1 and TRBJ2-1; tentative D call: TRBD2 (5 bases). The germline V and J ends were trimmed by 1 base and 7 bases, with 5 bases remaining between them. CDR1 and CDR2 from the germline V gene are DFQATT and SNEGSKA (reference sequence). This CDR3 has 11 amino acids. DNA of the CDR3: TGCAGTGCTAGAGGCGGGAATGAGCAGTTCTTC. Encoded protein: CSARGGNEQFF.

This clonotype was observed at least ten times. The CDR3 region has the DNA TGTGCCAGCAGCTTAGGGACAGTTAGCACAGATACGCAGTATTTT. It is translated as CASSLGTVSTDTQYF. The V call is TRBV7-3, the J call TRBJ2-3; 7 bases align to TRBD1. J lost 0 bases, V lost 2 bases, and 2 bases had no gene match. Per the germline V gene, CDR1 is SGHTA and CDR2 is FQGTGA. The CDR3 is made up of 15 amino acids.

In its sample, this clonotype was seen a few times. J is TRBJ2-7 and V is TRBV11-2, with 7 bases aligning to TRBD1. Germline V lookup: CDR1 SGHAT, CDR2 FQNNGV. The CDR3 is 17 residues long. The junction had 11 bases not matched to a gene; V was cut back by 0 bases and J by 3 bases. The CDR3 DNA follows: TGTGCCAGCAGCTTAGAGTCTAGGGGGCGCAAGATCTACGAGCAGTACTTC. Encoded protein: CASSLESRGRKIYEQYF.

Notes on this clonotype: A much larger clone lies a single base off, so this may be a read error. This CDR3 is missing its conserved last phenylalanine or tryptophan, likely due to a read error. The chain uses TRBV7-9 and TRBJ2-1, with a weak D call TRBD2 (5 bases). Looked up from germline, CDR1 is SEHNR and CDR2 is FQNEAQ (reference sequence). The CDR3 consists of 15 residues. Trimming pared 6 bases from V and 7 bases from J, leaving 19 bases between. This CDR3 reads CASRPRISWENEQFL. The CDR3 nucleotides are TGTGCCAGCAGGCCGCGCATTAGCTGGGAGAATGAGCAGTTCTTG.

The sample holds a few counts of this clonotype. This chain connects TRBV12-3 or TRBV12-4 to TRBJ1-2, with 7 bases matching TRBD1. Germline trimming cut 6 bases from V and 7 bases from J; bases unmatched to any gene: 11. This CDR3 is built from 14 residues. This CDR3 reads CASSLKMTGSGYTF. The CDR3 DNA follows: TGTGCCAGCAGCCTTAAGATGACAGGGAGTGGCTACACCTTC.

The chain uses TRBV27 and TRBJ2-7, with D possibly TRBD2 on 6 matching bases. V gave up 4 bases and J gave up 3 bases, with 10 bases separating them. Per the germline V gene, CDR1 is MNHEY and CDR2 is SMNVEV (reference sequence). The CDR3 covers 13 residues. In nucleotides, the CDR3 is TGTGCCAGCAGTTACGGGACTTTCTACGAGCAGTACTTC. Residues: CASSYGTFYEQYF.

This clonotype showed up just once. Since the CDR3 does not end with the conserved phenylalanine or tryptophan, this likely comes from a read error. The chain recombines TRBV20-1 with TRBJ2-3; 8 bases line up with TRBD2. V was clipped by 3 bases and J by 3 bases; unmatched bases: 2. The CDR3 is 13 residues long. The V gene's germline CDR1 is DFQATT and CDR2 SNEGSKA (reference sequence). CDR3 nucleotides: TGCAGTGCTAGCGGGAGGGCGACAGATACGCAGTATTAT. Translation gives CSASGRATDTQYY.

This clonotype was picked up many times. V and J are TRBV12-3 or TRBV12-4 and TRBJ2-7; no clear D. V lost 5 bases, J lost 2 bases, and 7 bases lay in between. The CDR3 consists of 12 residues. The CDR3 sequence is CASSLIPYEQYF. CDR3 DNA sequence: TGTGCCAGCAGTCTTATCCCCTACGAGCAGTACTTC.

This chain connects TRBV4-3 to TRBJ2-3; maybe TRBD1 (5 bases). The CDR3 spans 16 residues. Germline V gives CDR1 LGHNA, CDR2 YSLEER. V lost 1 base and J lost 4, with 15 bases in between. The CDR3 sequence is CASSQGGAAGSDTQYF. The CDR3 DNA follows: TGCGCCAGCAGCCAAGGGGGCGCAGCAGGGTCAGATACGCAGTATTTT.

As for this clonotype: One end of the junction is discordant with germline, which a read error may explain. The chain is built from TRBV12-3 or TRBV12-4 and TRBJ2-6, with no clear D. The CDR3 contains 17 residues. CDR3 coding DNA: TGTACCAGCTGCTACAAGCTCTTAGACCCTGGGGCCAACGTCCTGACTTTC. Translating gives CTSCYKLLDPGANVLTF.

This chain joins TRBV7-2 and TRBJ1-1; D call uncertain. This CDR3 region has 15 residues. Germline CDR1 reads SGHTA; CDR2 reads FQGNSA. V lost 3 bases to trimming and J lost 6 bases, with 17 bases between them. The CDR3 bases are TGTGCCAGCAGCTTTAATTCGGGCCGTGGGGCTGAAGCTTTCTTT. Its translation is CASSFNSGRGAEAFF.

This chain links TRBV5-1 with TRBJ2-4; 8 bases are shared with TRBD1. V shed 4 bases and J 8 bases; nucleotides not matched to a gene: 8. The CDR3 has 14 amino acids. Germline V lookup: CDR1 SGHRS, CDR2 YFSETQ. The DNA for the CDR3 is TGCGCCAGCAGCGCCCGGACAGGGCCTGACATTCAGTACTTC. Protein product: CASSARTGPDIQYF. Supplemented by reference TRBV5-1 and TRBJ2-4, the full variable domain reads KAGVTQTPRYLIKTRGQQVTLSCSPISGHRSVSWYQQTPGQGLQFLFEYFSETQRNKGNFPGRFSGRQFSNSRSEMNVSTLELGDSALYLCASSARTGPDIQYFGAGTRLSVL.

The sample holds many counts of this clonotype. The chain carries TRBV10-3 and TRBJ2-7, with 9 bases fitting TRBD2. Trimming at V came to 2 bases and at J to 5 bases, leaving 4 bases not matched to a gene. CDR3 length: 14 amino acids. CDR1 and CDR2 (germline): ENHRY, SYGVKD. The CDR3 region is CAISETLAGNEQYF. The CDR3 DNA follows: TGTGCCATCAGTGAGACCCTAGCGGGAAACGAGCAGTACTTC.

This clonotype was found many times. V is TRBV14 and J is TRBJ1-4, with D unresolved. Germline CDR1 SGHDN, CDR2 FVKESK. Trimming pared 1 base from V and 7 bases from J, leaving 13 bases between. The CDR3 is 15 amino acids. CDR3: CASSQVKGRGEKLFF. DNA for the CDR3: TGTGCCAGCAGCCAAGTTAAAGGGCGGGGTGAAAAACTGTTTTTT.

At least ten counts were recorded for this clonotype. The chain has TRBV28 and TRBJ1-2, with D hard to call. CDR1 is MDHEN, CDR2 SYDVKM, per germline. Trimming pared 1 base from V and 8 bases from J, leaving 17 bases between. The CDR3 totals 15 residues. The chain's CDR3 is CASSLYVGLIIGYTF. The CDR3, as DNA: TGTGCCAGCAGTTTATACGTGGGCTTGATAATAGGCTACACCTTC.

V and J are TRBV5-1 and TRBJ2-3; 10 bases match TRBD2. Germline V CDR1 and CDR2: SGHRS, YFSETQ. The CDR3 totals 18 residues. The V segment lost 4 bases and the J segment 0 bases; nucleotides outside the gene matches: 11. CDR3 in amino acids: CASSGGLAGAASTDTQYF. The DNA of the CDR3 is TGCGCCAGCAGCGGTGGGCTAGCGGGGGCCGCTAGCACAGATACGCAGTATTTT.

This chain joins TRBV10-3 and TRBJ1-2; 7 bases align to TRBD1. The CDR3 spans 16 residues. V trimming: 2 bases; J trimming: 5 bases; junction bases outside the gene matches: 11. Per the germline V gene, CDR1 is ENHRY and CDR2 is SYGVKD. As DNA, the CDR3 is TGTGCCATCAGTGAGCCCCCGTTGGACAGGCTATATGGCTACACCTTC. Translation: CAISEPPLDRLYGYTF.

This clonotype was recorded a few times. The gene calls are TRBV18 and TRBJ2-2; no definite D call. Germline loops: CDR1 KGHSH, CDR2 LQKENI. The CDR3 covers 15 residues. Deletions cut 2 bases from V and 6 bases from J, with 13 bases between. CDR3 sequence: CASSPRKANPGELFF. CDR3 DNA sequence: TGTGCCAGCTCACCAAGGAAGGCAAACCCCGGGGAGCTGTTTTTT.

This clonotype was recorded at least ten times. The CDR3 sequence is CASSSTGPPWSTQYF. The CDR3 nucleotides are TGTGCCAGCAGTTCAACAGGTCCCCCATGGTCGACCCAGTACTTC. The rearrangement uses TRBV12-3 or TRBV12-4 and TRBJ2-5; perhaps TRBD1 as D (5 bases). The CDR3 length is 15 residues. The V and J ends lost 4 bases and 7 bases respectively, with 19 bases between them.

This clonotype was counted at least ten times. The genes are TRBV4-3 and TRBJ2-1, with 7 bases matching TRBD2. The V gene end was trimmed by 0 bases and the J gene end by 0 bases; junction bases not matched to a gene: 8. The germline V gene has CDR1 LGHNA and CDR2 YSLEER. This CDR3 has 18 residues. The CDR3 coding sequence is TGCGCCAGCAGCCAAGATCTGGCTCGCGGGAGCTCCTACAATGAGCAGTTCTTC. Amino acids: CASSQDLARGSSYNEQFF.

This clonotype was recorded a few times. The chain couples TRBV12-3 or TRBV12-4 to TRBJ2-1; a possible D gene is TRBD2 (6 bases). Trimming took off 7 bases at V and 6 bases at J, with 16 bases between the two ends. The CDR3 contains 14 residues. CDR3 region: CASTNGGRTNEQFF. The CDR3 coding sequence is TGTGCCAGCACCAACGGAGGGCGAACCAATGAGCAGTTCTTC.

This clonotype has just a few counts. This chain links TRBV5-1 with TRBJ1-5; no reliable D call. This CDR3 has 14 residues. From germline, CDR1 is SGHRS and CDR2 YFSETQ. Trimming shortened V by 0 bases and J by 8 bases, and 12 bases separated the two germline ends. CDR3 sequence: CASSLGSKDEPQHF. The CDR3 DNA sequence: TGCGCCAGCAGCTTGGGGTCCAAGGATGAGCCCCAGCATTTT.

There are a few counts of this clonotype. J is TRBJ2-7 and V is TRBV15, with 10 bases matching TRBD2. The V gene end was trimmed by 5 bases and the J gene end by 4 bases; junction bases not matched to a gene: 8. This CDR3 is built from 15 residues. Germline CDR1 and CDR2: LNHNV and YYDKDF (reference sequence). The CDR3 DNA follows: TGTGCCACCAGCGTGATAGCGGGAGGAGTATACGAGCAGTACTTC. This encodes CATSVIAGGVYEQYF.

V usage is TRBV20-1 and J usage is TRBJ2-2, with D perhaps matching TRBD2 (6 bases). The germline gives CDR1 DFQATT, CDR2 SNEGSKA (reference sequence). Trimming stripped 6 bases from V and 0 bases from J, with 17 bases between. The CDR3 consists of 16 residues. In nucleotides, the CDR3 is TGCAGTGCGGAGGGGCTTTTAAATACGAACACCGGGGAGCTGTTTTTT. Protein: CSAEGLLNTNTGELFF.

This clonotype came up many times. The genes are TRBV29-1 and TRBJ2-7; D call uncertain. Germline CDR1 is SQVTM and CDR2 is ANQGSEA. Deletions cut 6 bases from V and 2 bases from J, with 8 bases between. The CDR3 runs 11 residues. The CDR3 sequence: CSVPGPYEQYF. The CDR3, as DNA: TGCAGCGTCCCGGGTCCCTACGAGCAGTACTTC.

A few counts support this clonotype. This chain connects TRBV7-2 to TRBJ2-2; 13 bases match TRBD2. CDR1 SGHTA and CDR2 FQGNSA come from the germline V gene. This CDR3 is built from 17 residues. V lost 5 bases to trimming and J lost 0 bases; unmatched junction nucleotides: 3. The CDR3 sequence: CASSPTSGRANTGELFF. CDR3 in DNA: TGTGCCAGCAGCCCAACTAGCGGGAGGGCGAACACCGGGGAGCTGTTTTTT.

This chain links TRBV2 with TRBJ2-1, with TRBD1 as a possible D gene (5 bases). Deletions cut 8 bases from V and 0 bases from J, with 11 bases between. This CDR3 has 14 amino acids. Germline V lookup: CDR1 SNHLY, CDR2 FYNNEI. CDR3 nucleotide sequence: TGTGCCAGCCTCAGGGAATTCTCCTACAATGAGCAGTTCTTC. Translation: CASLREFSYNEQFF.

This clonotype was detected only a few times. The chain uses TRBV11-2 and TRBJ1-4; no clear D gene. The germline V gene encodes CDR1 SGHAT and CDR2 FQNNGV. CDR3 length: 14 amino acids. V was clipped by 5 bases and J by 6 bases, with 13 bases between them. DNA of the CDR3: TGTGCCAGCAGCCTCTCGGGGAATGATGAAAAACTGTTTTTT. Its translation is CASSLSGNDEKLFF.

This clonotype has ten or more counts. The chain is built from TRBV5-1 and TRBJ2-5; D gene unclear. CDR1 is SGHRS, CDR2 YFSETQ, per germline. CDR3 length equals 13 residues. V was pared by 2 bases and J by 1 base, with 6 bases between. For the CDR3, the DNA is TGCGCCAGCAGCTTTCCAGCCCAAGAGACCCAGTACTTC. This translates into CASSFPAQETQYF.